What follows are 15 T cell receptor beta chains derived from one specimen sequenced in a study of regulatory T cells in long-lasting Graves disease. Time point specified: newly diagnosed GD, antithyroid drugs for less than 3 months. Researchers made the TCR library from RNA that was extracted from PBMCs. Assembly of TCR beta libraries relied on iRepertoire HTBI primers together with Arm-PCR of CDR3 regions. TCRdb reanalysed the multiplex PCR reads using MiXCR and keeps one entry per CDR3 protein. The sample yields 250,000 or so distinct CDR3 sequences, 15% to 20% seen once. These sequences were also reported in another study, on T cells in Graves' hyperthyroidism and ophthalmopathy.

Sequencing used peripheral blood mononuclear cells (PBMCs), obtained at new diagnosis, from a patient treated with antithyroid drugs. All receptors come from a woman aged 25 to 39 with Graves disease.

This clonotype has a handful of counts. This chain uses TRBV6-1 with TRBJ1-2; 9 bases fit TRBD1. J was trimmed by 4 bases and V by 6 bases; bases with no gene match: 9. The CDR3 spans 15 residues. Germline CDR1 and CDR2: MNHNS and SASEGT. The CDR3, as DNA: TGTGCCAGCAGCCGCCCGGGACAGGGCCTCTATGGCTACACCTTC. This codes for CASSRPGQGLYGYTF.

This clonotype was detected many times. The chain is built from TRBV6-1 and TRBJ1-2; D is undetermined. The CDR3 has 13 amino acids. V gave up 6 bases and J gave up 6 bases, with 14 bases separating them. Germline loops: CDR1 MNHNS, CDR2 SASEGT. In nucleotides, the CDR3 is TGTGCCAGCAGGCGGGAGCTAACCCATGGCTACACCTTC. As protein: CASRRELTHGYTF.

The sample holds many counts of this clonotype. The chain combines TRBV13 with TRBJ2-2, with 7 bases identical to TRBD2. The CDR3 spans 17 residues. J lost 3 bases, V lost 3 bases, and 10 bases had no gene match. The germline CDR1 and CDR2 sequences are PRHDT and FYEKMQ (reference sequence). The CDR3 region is CASSLPGSSGDTGELFF. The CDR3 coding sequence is TGTGCCAGCAGCTTGCCGGGGAGCAGCGGGGACACCGGGGAGCTGTTTTTT.

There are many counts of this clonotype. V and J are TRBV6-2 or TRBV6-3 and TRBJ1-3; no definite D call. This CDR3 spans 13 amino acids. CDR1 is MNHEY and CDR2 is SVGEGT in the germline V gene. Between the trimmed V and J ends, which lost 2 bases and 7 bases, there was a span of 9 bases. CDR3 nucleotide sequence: TGTGCCAGCAGTTACACCCATCGCAACACCATATATTTT. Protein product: CASSYTHRNTIYF.

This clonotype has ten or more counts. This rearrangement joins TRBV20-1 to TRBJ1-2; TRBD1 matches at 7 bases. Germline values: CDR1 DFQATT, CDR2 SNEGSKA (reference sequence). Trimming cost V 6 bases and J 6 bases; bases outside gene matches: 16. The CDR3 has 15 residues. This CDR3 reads CSAPLRGGEGNGYTF. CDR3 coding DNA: TGCAGTGCCCCCTTAAGAGGGGGCGAAGGTAATGGCTACACCTTC.

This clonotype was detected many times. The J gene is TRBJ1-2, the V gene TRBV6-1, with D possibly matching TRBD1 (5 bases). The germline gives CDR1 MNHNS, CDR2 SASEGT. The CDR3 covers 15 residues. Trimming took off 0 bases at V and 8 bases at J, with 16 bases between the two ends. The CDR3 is CASSEAGALQGGYTF. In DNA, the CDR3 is TGTGCCAGCAGTGAAGCAGGGGCCCTTCAAGGCGGCTACACCTTC.

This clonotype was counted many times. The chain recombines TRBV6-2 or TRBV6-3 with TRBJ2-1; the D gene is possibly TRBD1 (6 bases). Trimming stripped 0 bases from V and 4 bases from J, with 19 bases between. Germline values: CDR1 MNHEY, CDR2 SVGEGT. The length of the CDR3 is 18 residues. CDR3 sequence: CASSYSTPGDVLYNEQFF. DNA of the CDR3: TGTGCCAGCAGTTACTCCACCCCAGGGGACGTACTATACAATGAGCAGTTCTTC.

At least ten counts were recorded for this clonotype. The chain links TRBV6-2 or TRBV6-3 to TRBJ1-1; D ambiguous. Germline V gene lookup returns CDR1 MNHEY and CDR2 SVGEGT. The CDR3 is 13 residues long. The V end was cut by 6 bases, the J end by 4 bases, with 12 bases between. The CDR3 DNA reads TGTGCCAGCAGGAGGTTCGCGAGCACTGAAGCTTTCTTT. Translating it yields CASRRFASTEAFF.

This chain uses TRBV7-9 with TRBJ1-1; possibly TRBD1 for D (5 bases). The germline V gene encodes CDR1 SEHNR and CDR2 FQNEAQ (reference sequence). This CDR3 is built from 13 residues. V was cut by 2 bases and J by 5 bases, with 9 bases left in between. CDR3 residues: CASSLSTATEAFF. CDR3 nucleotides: TGTGCCAGCAGCTTATCGACAGCTACTGAAGCTTTCTTT.

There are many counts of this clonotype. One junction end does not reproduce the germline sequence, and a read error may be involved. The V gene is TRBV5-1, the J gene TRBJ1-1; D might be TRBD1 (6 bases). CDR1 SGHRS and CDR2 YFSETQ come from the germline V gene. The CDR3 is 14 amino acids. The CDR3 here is CASSHRAMNTEAFF. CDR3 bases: TGTGCCAGCAGCCACAGGGCCATGAACACTGAAGCTTTCTTT.

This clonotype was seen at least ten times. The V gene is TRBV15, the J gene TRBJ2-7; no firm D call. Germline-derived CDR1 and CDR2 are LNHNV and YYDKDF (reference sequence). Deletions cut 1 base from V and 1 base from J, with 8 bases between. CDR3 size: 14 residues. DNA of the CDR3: TGTGCCACCAGCAGAGTGGACGGATCCTACGAGCAGTACTTC. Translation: CATSRVDGSYEQYF.

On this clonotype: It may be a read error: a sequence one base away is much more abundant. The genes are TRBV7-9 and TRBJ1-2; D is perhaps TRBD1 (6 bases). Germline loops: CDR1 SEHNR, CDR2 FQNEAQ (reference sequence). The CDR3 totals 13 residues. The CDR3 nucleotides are TGTGCCGGCAGAGCCGGACAGAACTATGGCTACACCTTC. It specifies CAGRAGQNYGYTF.

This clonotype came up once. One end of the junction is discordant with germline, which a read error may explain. The CDR3 sequence: CASVFGFADTQCF. In DNA form, the CDR3 reads TGTGCCAGCGTCTTCGGGTTTGCAGATACGCAGTGTTTT. The chain is built from TRBV6-1 and TRBJ2-3; no clear D gene. The CDR3 covers 13 residues. Germline V gives CDR1 MNHNS, CDR2 SASEGT.

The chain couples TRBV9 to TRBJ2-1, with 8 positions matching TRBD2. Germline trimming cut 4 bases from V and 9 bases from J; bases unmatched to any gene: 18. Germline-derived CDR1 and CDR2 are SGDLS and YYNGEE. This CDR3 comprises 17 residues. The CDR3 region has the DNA TGTGCCAGCAGCCCTCCCCGGGGGGGGGTCGGGGTTGGTGAGCAGTTCTTC. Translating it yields CASSPPRGGVGVGEQFF.

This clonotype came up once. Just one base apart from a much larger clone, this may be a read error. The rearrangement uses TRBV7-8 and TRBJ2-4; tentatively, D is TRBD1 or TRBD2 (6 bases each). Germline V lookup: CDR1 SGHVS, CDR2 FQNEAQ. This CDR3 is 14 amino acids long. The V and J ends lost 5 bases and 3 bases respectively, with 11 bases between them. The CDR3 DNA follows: TGTGCCAGCAGCGAGGGGGAGGTCAAAAACATTCAGTACTTC. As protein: CASSEGEVKNIQYF.